This T cell receptor (beta chain) was found in a study of response to subunit inactivated influenza vaccine. Broader study findings: New T cells are recruited in small numbers by each seasonal influenza vaccination, according to the authors' suggestion.

TCRdb redid the calling of the RT-PCR reads with MiXCR, one entry per CDR3 protein. Of roughly 170,000 distinct CDR3 sequences in the sample, approximately 9.2% are singletons; the top ten hold roughly a tenth. This clonotype appeared a few times. Its antigen is not identified. CDR3 length: 15 residues. CDR1 is MNHNS, CDR2 SASEGT, per germline. V shed 2 bases and J 5 bases; nucleotides not matched to a gene: 2. The TCR comes from a man between 50 and 59 years old who received an inactivated influenza vaccine. The chain uses TRBV6-1 and TRBJ2-2, with 10 bases aligning to TRBD2. Source: non-naive T cells sorted from PBMCs, taken on the day of vaccination. CDR3 sequence reads: CASSENSGGTGELFF. CDR3 bases: TGTGCCAGCAGTGAAAATAGCGGGGGGACCGGGGAGCTGTTTTTT.